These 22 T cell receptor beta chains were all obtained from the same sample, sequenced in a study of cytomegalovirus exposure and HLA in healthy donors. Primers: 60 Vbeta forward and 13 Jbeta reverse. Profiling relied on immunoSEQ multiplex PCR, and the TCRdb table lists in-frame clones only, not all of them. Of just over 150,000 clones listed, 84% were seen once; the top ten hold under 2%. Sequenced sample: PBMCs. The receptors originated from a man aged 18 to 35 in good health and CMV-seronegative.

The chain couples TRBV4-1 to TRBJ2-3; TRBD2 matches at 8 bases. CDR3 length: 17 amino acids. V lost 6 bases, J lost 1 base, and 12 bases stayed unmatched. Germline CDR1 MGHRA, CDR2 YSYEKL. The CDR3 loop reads CASSHPTGRGGTDTQYF. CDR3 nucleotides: TGCGCCAGCAGTCACCCAACCGGGAGGGGGGGCACAGATACGCAGTATTTT.

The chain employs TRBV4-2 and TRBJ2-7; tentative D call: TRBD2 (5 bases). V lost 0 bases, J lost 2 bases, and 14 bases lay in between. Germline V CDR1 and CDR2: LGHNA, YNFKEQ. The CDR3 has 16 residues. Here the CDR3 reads CASSQELAQLAYEQYF. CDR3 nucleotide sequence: TGTGCCAGCAGCCAAGAGCTAGCCCAGTTGGCCTACGAGCAGTACTTC.

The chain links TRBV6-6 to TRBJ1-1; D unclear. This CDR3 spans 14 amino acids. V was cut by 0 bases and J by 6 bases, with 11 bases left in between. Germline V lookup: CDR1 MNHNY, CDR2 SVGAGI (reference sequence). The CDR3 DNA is TGTGCCAGCAGTTACTCGAGGAGGGTCGCTGAAGCTTTCTTT. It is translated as CASSYSRRVAEAFF.

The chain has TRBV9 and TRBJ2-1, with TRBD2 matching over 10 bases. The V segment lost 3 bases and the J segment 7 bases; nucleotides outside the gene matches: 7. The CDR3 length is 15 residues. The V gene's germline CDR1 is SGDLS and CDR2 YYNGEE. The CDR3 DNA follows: TGTGCCAGCAGCGCTGCGGGACTAGCGTCAAATGAGCAGTTCTTC. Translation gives CASSAAGLASNEQFF.

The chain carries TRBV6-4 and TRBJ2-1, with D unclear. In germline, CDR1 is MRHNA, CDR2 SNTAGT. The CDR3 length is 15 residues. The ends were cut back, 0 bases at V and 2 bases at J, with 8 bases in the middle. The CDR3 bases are TGTGCCAGCAGTGACTCTGATCAGGCCTACAATGAGCAGTTCTTC. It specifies CASSDSDQAYNEQFF.

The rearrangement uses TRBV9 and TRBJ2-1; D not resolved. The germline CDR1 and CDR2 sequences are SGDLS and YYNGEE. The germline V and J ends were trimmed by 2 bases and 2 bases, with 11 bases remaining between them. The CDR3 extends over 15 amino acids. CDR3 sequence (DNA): TGTGCCAGCAGCGTGAAAAGCCGTACCTACAATGAGCAGTTCTTC. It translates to CASSVKSRTYNEQFF.

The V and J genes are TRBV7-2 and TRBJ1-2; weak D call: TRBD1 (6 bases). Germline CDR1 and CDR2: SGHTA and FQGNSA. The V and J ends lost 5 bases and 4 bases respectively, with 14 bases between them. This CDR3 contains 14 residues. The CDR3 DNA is TGTGCCAGCAGCACCAGGGACAAGATCTATGGCTACACCTTC. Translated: CASSTRDKIYGYTF. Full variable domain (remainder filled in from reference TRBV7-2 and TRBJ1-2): GAGVSQSPSNKVTEKGKDVELRCDPISGHTALYWYRQSLGQGLEFLIYFQGNSAPDKSGLPSDRFSAERTGGSVSTLTIQRTQQEDSAVYLCASSTRDKIYGYTFGSGTRLTVV.

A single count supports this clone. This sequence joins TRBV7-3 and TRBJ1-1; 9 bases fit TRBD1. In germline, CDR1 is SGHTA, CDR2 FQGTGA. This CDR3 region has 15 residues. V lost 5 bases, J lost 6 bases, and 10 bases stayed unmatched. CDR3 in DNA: TGTGCCAGCAGCCCCGGGACAGGGATCGACTCTGAAGCTTTCTTT. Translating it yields CASSPGTGIDSEAFF.

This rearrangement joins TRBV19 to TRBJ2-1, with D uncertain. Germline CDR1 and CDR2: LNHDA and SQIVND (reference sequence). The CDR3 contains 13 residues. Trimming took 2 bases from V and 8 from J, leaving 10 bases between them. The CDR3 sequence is CASSINLGYEQFF. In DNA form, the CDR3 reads TGTGCCAGTAGTATAAATCTGGGCTATGAGCAGTTCTTC.

The CDR3 sequence is CASSLEAGALTNEQFF. CDR3 nucleotides: TGTGCCAGCAGCTTAGAAGCGGGGGCGCTGACTAATGAGCAGTTCTTC. V usage is TRBV11-2 and J usage is TRBJ2-1, with TRBD2 matching over 8 bases. The CDR3 consists of 16 residues. Germline V gene data show CDR1 as SGHAT and CDR2 as FQNNGV. V dropped 0 bases and J dropped 7; count of bases not matched to a gene: 8.

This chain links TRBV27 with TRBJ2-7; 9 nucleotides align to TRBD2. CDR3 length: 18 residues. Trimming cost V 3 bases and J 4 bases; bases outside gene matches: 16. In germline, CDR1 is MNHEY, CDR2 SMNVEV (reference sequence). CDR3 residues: CASSLFEAGGHKVYEQYF. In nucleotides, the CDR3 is TGTGCCAGCAGTTTGTTCGAAGCGGGGGGACACAAGGTTTACGAGCAGTACTTC.

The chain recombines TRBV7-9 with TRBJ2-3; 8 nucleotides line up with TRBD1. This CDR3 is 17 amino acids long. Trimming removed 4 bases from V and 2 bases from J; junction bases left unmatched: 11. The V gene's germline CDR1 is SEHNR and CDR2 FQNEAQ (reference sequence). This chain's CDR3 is CASSSPRGHGITDTQYF. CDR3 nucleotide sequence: TGTGCCAGCAGCTCCCCCAGGGGGCACGGAATCACAGATACGCAGTATTTT.

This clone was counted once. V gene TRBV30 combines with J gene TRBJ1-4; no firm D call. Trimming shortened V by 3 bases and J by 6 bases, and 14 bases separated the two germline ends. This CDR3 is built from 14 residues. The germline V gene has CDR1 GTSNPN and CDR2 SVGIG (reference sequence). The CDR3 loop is CAWSETQVDEKLFF. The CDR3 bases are TGTGCCTGGAGCGAAACTCAGGTCGATGAAAAACTGTTTTTT.

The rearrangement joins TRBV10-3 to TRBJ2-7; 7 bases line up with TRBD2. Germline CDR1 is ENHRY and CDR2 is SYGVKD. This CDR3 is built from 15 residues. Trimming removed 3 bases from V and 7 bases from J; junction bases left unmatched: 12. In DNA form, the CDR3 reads TGTGCCATCAGTGATTACGAGGGAGGAGCGGGGGAGCAGTACTTC. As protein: CAISDYEGGAGEQYF.

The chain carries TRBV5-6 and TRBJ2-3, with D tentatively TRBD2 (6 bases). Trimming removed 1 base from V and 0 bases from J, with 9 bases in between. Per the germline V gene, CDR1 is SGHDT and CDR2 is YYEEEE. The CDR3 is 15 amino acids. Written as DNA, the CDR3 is TGTGCCAGCAGCTTGTATGGGACTAGCACAGATACGCAGTATTTT. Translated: CASSLYGTSTDTQYF.

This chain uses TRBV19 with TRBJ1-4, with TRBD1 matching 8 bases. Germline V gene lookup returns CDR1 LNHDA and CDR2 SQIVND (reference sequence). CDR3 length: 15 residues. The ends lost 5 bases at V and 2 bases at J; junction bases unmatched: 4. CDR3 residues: CASSDRGWTNEKLFF. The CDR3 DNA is TGTGCCAGTAGTGACAGGGGTTGGACTAATGAAAAACTGTTTTTT.

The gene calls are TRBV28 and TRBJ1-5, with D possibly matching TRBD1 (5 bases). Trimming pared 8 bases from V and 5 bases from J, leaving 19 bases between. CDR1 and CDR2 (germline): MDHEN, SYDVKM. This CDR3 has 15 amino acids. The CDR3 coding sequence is TGTGCCAGCTCGGGGGAAGGGAATAGGTATCAGCCCCAGCATTTT. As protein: CASSGEGNRYQPQHF.

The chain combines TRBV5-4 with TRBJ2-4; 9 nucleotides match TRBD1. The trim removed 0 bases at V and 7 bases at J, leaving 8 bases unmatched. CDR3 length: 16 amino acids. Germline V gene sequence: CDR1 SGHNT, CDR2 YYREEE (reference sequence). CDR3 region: CASSLDTGGALNIQYF. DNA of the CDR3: TGTGCCAGCAGCTTGGACACAGGGGGCGCATTGAACATTCAGTACTTC. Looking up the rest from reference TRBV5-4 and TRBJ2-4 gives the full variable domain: ETGVTQSPTHLIKTRGQQVTLRCSSQSGHNTVSWYQQALGQGPQFIFQYYREEENGRGNFPPRFSGLQFPNYSSELNVNALELDDSALYLCASSLDTGGALNIQYFGAGTRLSVL.

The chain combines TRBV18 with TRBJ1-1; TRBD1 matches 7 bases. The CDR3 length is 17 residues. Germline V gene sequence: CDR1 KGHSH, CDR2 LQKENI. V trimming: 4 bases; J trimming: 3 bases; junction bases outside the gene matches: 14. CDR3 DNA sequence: TGTGCCAGCTCACTAGGGACAGTAGTATGGAGAGACACTGAAGCTTTCTTT. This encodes CASSLGTVVWRDTEAFF.

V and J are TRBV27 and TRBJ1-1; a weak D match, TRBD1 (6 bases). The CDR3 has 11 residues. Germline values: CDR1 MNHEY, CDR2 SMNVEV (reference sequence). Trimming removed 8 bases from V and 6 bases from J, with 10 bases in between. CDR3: CASGGGPEAFF. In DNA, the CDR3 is TGTGCCAGCGGCGGGGGCCCTGAAGCTTTCTTT.

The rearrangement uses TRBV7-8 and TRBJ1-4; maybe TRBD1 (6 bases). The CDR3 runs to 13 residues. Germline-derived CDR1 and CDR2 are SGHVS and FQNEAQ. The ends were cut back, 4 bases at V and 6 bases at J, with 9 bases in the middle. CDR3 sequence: CASSWAGDEKLFF. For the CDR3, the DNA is TGTGCCAGCAGCTGGGCAGGGGATGAAAAACTGTTTTTT. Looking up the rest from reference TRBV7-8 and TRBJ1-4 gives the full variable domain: GAGVSQSPRYKVAKRGQDVALRCDPISGHVSLFWYQQALGQGPEFLTYFQNEAQLDKSGLPSDRFFAERPEGSVSTLKIQRTQQEDSAVYLCASSWAGDEKLFFGSGTQLSVL.

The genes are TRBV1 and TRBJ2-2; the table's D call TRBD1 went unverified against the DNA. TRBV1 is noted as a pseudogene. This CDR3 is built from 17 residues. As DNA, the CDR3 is TGCACCAGCAGCCAAGATAGGGGACAGGGTCACACCGGGGAGCTGTTTTTT. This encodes CTSSQDRGQGHTGELFF.